These 11 T cell receptor beta chains share one sample of origin, sequenced in a study of CD8 T cells in Susac syndrome. A quantity of about 0.5 to 1 ug RNA underwent reverse transcription using random hexamers. MiXCR, applied by TCRdb to the immunoSEQ multiplex PCR reads, yields one record per CDR3 protein. The sample carries 100,000 to 150,000 distinct CDR3 sequences, roughly 76% recorded once. Source material: CD8+ T cells from PBMCs. These receptors came from a human donor with multiple sclerosis.

This clonotype was counted a few times. V gene TRBV11-2 combines with J gene TRBJ2-5; no clear D. Trimming took off 0 bases at V and 3 bases at J, with 8 bases between the two ends. Germline CDR1 and CDR2: SGHAT and FQNNGV. The CDR3 is 14 residues long. The CDR3 loop reads CASSLERAEETQYF. CDR3 nucleotides: TGTGCCAGCAGCTTAGAAAGGGCAGAAGAGACCCAGTACTTC.

CDR3: CATSDPRGLGSSYNEQFF. DNA for the CDR3: TGTGCCACCAGTGACCCCCGCGGACTAGGAAGCAGTTACAATGAGCAGTTCTTC. This chain uses TRBV24-1 with TRBJ2-1; 7 nucleotides match TRBD2. J gave up 4 bases and V 4 bases, and 15 bases lay outside the gene matches. This CDR3 is 18 amino acids long. Per the germline V gene, CDR1 is KGHDR and CDR2 is SFDVKD.

This chain connects TRBV20-1 to TRBJ2-1; D gene uncertain. The CDR3 spans 13 residues. The germline CDR1 and CDR2 sequences are DFQATT and SNEGSKA (reference sequence). V was clipped by 1 base and J by 8 bases, with 12 bases between them. This chain's CDR3 is CSARVPYSHEQFF. The CDR3 nucleotides read TGCAGTGCTAGAGTTCCCTATAGCCATGAGCAGTTCTTC.

The rearrangement uses TRBV27 and TRBJ1-1, with unresolved D. This CDR3 is built from 14 residues. The germline CDR1 and CDR2 sequences are MNHEY and SMNVEV (reference sequence). The V and J ends lost 1 base and 3 bases respectively, with 9 bases between them. The CDR3 DNA is TGTGCCAGCAGTTTATTAGTGGGAGACACTGAAGCTTTCTTT. It is translated as CASSLLVGDTEAFF.

The chain is built from TRBV29-1 and TRBJ2-5; D not certain. Germline lookup yields CDR1 SQVTM and CDR2 ANQGSEA. The CDR3 spans 14 residues. With 7 bases removed from V and 4 bases from J, the gap between germline ends came to 19 bases. CDR3 nucleotides: TGCAGCGCGTGCGTTTGGGATACGGGAGAGACCCAGTACTTC. Amino acids: CSACVWDTGETQYF.

This clonotype was counted a few times. The rearrangement joins TRBV19 to TRBJ2-3; D tentatively fits TRBD1 or TRBD2 (5 bases each). CDR1 is LNHDA and CDR2 is SQIVND in the germline V gene (reference sequence). The CDR3 is 13 residues long. Trimming pared 5 bases from V and 4 bases from J, leaving 10 bases between. CDR3 sequence: CASSSQGADTQYF. The CDR3, as DNA: TGTGCCAGTAGTTCCCAGGGAGCAGATACGCAGTATTTT.

The chain recombines TRBV4-3 with TRBJ2-1; 8 nucleotides line up with TRBD2. Losses at the gene ends were 0 bases for V and 2 bases for J; bases not matched to a gene: 6. Per the germline V gene, CDR1 is LGHNA and CDR2 is YSLEER. The CDR3 totals 17 residues. CDR3 sequence: CASSQEYEAGAYNEQFF. Written as DNA, the CDR3 is TGCGCCAGCAGCCAAGAATATGAAGCGGGGGCCTACAATGAGCAGTTCTTC.

V is TRBV5-5 and J is TRBJ1-1, with D perhaps TRBD1 (5 bases). Per the germline V gene, CDR1 is SGHKS and CDR2 is YYEKEE (reference sequence). Trimming left V 0 bases short and J 0 bases short, with 9 bases between. The CDR3 runs 15 residues. Here the CDR3 DNA reads TGTGCCAGCAGCTTGGAGTGGGGCCTGAACACTGAAGCTTTCTTT. As protein: CASSLEWGLNTEAFF.

The V gene is TRBV12-3 or TRBV12-4, the J gene TRBJ1-2, with a possible D match to TRBD1 (6 bases). The CDR3 length is 15 residues. V lost 1 base, J lost 4 bases, and 13 bases lay in between. The CDR3 DNA sequence: TGTGCCAGCAGTTTAGGGGGGCGCCCCGGCTATGGCTACACCTTC. This gives the protein CASSLGGRPGYGYTF.

The chain uses TRBV5-4 and TRBJ1-1; D is ambiguous. In germline, CDR1 is SGHNT, CDR2 YYREEE (reference sequence). CDR3 length equals 15 residues. Between the trimmed V and J ends, which lost 3 bases and 1 base, there was a span of 13 bases. Written as DNA, the CDR3 is TGTGCCAGCAGCTCGCCAACGGGGAGGAACACTGAAGCTTTCTTT. Its protein product is CASSSPTGRNTEAFF.

V gene TRBV20-1 combines with J gene TRBJ1-2; unclear D gene. Trimming took 0 bases from V and 4 from J, leaving 12 bases between them. This CDR3 is built from 14 residues. CDR1 and CDR2 from the germline V gene are DFQATT and SNEGSKA (reference sequence). CDR3 residues: CSARDNRVIYGYTF. The CDR3 bases are TGCAGTGCTAGAGATAACAGAGTAATCTATGGCTACACCTTC.